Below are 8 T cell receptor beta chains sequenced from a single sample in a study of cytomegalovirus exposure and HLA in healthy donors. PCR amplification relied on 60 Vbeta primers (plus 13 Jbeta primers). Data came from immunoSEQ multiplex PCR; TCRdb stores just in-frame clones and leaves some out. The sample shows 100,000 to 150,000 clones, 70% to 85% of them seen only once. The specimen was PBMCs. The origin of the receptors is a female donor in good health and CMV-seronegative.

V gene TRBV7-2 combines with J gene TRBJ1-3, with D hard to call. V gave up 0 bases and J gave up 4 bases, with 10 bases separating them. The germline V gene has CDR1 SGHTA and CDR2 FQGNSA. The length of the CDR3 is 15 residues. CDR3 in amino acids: CASSLADWSGNTIYF. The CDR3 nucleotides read TGTGCCAGCAGCTTAGCAGACTGGAGCGGAAACACCATATATTTT. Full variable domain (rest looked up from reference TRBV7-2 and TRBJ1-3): GAGVSQSPSNKVTEKGKDVELRCDPISGHTALYWYRQSLGQGLEFLIYFQGNSAPDKSGLPSDRFSAERTGGSVSTLTIQRTQQEDSAVYLCASSLADWSGNTIYFGEGSWLTVV.

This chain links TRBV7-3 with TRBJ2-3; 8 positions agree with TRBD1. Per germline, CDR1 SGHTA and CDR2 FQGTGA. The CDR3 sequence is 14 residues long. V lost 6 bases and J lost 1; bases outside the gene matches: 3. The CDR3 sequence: CASRVDRGTDTQYF. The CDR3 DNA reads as TGTGCCAGCAGGGTGGACAGGGGCACAGATACGCAGTATTTT.

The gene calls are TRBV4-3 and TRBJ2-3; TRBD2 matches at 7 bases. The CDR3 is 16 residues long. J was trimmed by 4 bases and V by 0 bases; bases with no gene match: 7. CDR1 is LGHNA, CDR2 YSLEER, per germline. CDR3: CASSQDLGGSADTQYF. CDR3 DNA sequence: TGCGCCAGCAGCCAAGATCTGGGCGGGAGCGCAGATACGCAGTATTTT.

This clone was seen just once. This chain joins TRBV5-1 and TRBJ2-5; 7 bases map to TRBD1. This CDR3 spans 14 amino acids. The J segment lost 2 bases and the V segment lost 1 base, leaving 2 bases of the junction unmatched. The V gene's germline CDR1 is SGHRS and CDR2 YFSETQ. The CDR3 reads CASSLTGQQETQYF. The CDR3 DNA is TGCGCCAGCAGCTTGACGGGACAGCAAGAGACCCAGTACTTC.

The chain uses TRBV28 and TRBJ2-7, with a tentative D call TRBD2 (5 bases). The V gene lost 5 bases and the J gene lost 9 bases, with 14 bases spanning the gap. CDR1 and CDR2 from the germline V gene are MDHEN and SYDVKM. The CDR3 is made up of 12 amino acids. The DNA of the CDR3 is TGTGCCAGCAGTCCCTCGGACTCCGGGCAGTACTTC. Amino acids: CASSPSDSGQYF.

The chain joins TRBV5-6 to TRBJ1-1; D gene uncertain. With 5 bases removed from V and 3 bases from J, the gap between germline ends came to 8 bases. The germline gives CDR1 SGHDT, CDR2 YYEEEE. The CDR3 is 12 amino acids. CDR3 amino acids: CASSLLYTEAFF. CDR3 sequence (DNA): TGTGCCAGCAGTCTTTTATACACTGAAGCTTTCTTT.

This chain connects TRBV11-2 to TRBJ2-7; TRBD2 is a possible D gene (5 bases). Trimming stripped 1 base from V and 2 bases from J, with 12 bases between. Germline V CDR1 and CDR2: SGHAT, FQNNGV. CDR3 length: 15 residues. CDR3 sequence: CASSLVRGNTYEQYF. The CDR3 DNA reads TGTGCCAGCAGCTTAGTAAGAGGGAATACCTACGAGCAGTACTTC.

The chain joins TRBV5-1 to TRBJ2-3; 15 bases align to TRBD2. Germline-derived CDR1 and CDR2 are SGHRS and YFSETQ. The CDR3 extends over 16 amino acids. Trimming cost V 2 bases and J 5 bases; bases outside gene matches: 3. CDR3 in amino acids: CASSFGGLAGGDTQYF. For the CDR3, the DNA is TGCGCCAGCAGCTTCGGGGGACTAGCGGGAGGAGATACGCAGTATTTT.